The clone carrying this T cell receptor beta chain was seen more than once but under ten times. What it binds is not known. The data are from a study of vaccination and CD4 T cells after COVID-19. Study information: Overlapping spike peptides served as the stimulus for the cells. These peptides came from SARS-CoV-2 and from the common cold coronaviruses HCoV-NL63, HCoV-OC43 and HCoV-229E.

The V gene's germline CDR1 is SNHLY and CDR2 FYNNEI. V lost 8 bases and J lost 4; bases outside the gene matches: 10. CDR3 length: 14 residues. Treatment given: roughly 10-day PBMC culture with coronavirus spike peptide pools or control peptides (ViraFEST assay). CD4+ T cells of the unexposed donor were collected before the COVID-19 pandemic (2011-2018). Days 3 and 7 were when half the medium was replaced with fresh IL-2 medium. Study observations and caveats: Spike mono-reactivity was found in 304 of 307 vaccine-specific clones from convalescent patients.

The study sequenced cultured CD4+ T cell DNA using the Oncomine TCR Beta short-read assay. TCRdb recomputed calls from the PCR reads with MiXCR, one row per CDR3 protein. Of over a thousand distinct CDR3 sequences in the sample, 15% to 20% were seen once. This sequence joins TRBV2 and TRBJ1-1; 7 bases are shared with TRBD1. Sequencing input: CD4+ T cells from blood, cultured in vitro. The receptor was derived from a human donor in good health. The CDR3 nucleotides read TGTGCCAGCCTGACTGACAGGGCGGGCACTGAAGCTTTCTTT. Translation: CASLTDRAGTEAFF. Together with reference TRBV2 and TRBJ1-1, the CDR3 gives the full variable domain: EPEVTQTPSHQVTQMGQEVILRCVPISNHLYFYWYRQILGQKVEFLVSFYNNEISEKSEIFDDQFSVERPDGSNFTLKIRSTKLEDSAMYFCASLTDRAGTEAFFGQGTRLTVV.